The 32 T cell receptor beta chains below come from one sample, sequenced in a study of cytomegalovirus exposure and HLA in healthy donors. Both 60 Vbeta primers and 13 Jbeta primers went into the PCR. Data came from immunoSEQ multiplex PCR; TCRdb stores just in-frame clones and leaves some out. The sample lists roughly 120,000 clones, 65% to 90% occurring once. The sequenced material came from PBMCs. These receptors were obtained from a male donor in good health and CMV-seropositive.

The chain carries TRBV27 and TRBJ1-5; D is unresolved. CDR1 and CDR2 from the germline V gene are MNHEY and SMNVEV (reference sequence). The CDR3 sequence is 15 residues long. V gave up 3 bases and J gave up 0 bases, with 9 bases separating them. For the CDR3, the DNA is TGTGCCAGCAGTTTGGCGGGGTATAGCAATCAGCCCCAGCATTTT. Protein product: CASSLAGYSNQPQHF.

This chain links TRBV4-2 with TRBJ2-7; 11 nucleotides agree with TRBD1. The CDR3 totals 16 residues. The germline V gene encodes CDR1 LGHNA and CDR2 YNFKEQ. J lost 2 bases, V lost 0 bases, and 3 bases had no gene match. CDR3 sequence reads: CASSQEAGQGAYEQYF. As DNA, the CDR3 is TGTGCCAGCAGCCAAGAAGCGGGACAGGGGGCCTACGAGCAGTACTTC.

The chain links TRBV29-1 to TRBJ2-7; D perhaps matches TRBD1 (7 bases). This CDR3 spans 13 amino acids. V was cut by 1 base and J by 7 bases, with 14 bases left in between. Germline V gene sequence: CDR1 SQVTM, CDR2 ANQGSEA. This CDR3 reads CSVEGQGGEEQYF. The DNA for the CDR3 is TGCAGCGTTGAAGGACAGGGAGGTGAGGAGCAGTACTTC.

The chain combines TRBV28 with TRBJ2-1, with D perhaps TRBD2 (6 bases). Per germline, CDR1 MDHEN and CDR2 SYDVKM. The CDR3 contains 12 residues. The CDR3 sequence is CATMWRVSEQFF. Here the CDR3 DNA reads TGTGCGACTATGTGGAGGGTCTCTGAGCAGTTCTTC.

The V gene is TRBV19, the J gene TRBJ1-2; TRBD1 agrees at 7 bases. The germline gives CDR1 LNHDA, CDR2 SQIVND (reference sequence). The junction had 7 bases not matched to a gene; V was cut back by 8 bases and J by 4 bases. This CDR3 contains 13 residues. CDR3 DNA sequence: TGTGCCAGTGAGCCGACAGGGCCCTATGGCTACACCTTC. This sequence encodes CASEPTGPYGYTF.

This chain connects TRBV4-3 to TRBJ2-1; 12 nucleotides match TRBD2. The CDR3 is made up of 16 amino acids. V lost 2 bases and J lost 7; bases outside the gene matches: 6. Germline V gives CDR1 LGHNA, CDR2 YSLEER. The CDR3 is CASSQSGLAGRNEQFF. The CDR3 nucleotides are TGCGCCAGCAGCCAAAGCGGACTAGCGGGGCGAAATGAGCAGTTCTTC.

The CDR3 DNA is TGTGCCAGTAGTATAGCGGTAAGCTCCTACGAGCAGTACTTC. This gives the protein CASSIAVSSYEQYF. The chain is built from TRBV19 and TRBJ2-7; D gene uncertain. This CDR3 spans 14 amino acids. Germline CDR1 and CDR2: LNHDA and SQIVND (reference sequence). V lost 1 base to trimming and J lost 0 bases, with 7 bases between them. Full variable domain (rest looked up from reference TRBV19 and TRBJ2-7): DGGITQSPKYLFRKEGQNVTLSCEQNLNHDAMYWYRQDPGQGLRLIYYSQIVNDFQKGDIAEGYSVSREKKESFPLTVTSAQKNPTAFYLCASSIAVSSYEQYFGPGTRLTVT.

The J gene is TRBJ1-1, the V gene TRBV30; 8 nucleotides line up with TRBD1. The CDR3 totals 13 residues. Looked up from germline, CDR1 is GTSNPN and CDR2 is SVGIG (reference sequence). Losses at the gene ends were 5 bases for V and 0 bases for J; bases not matched to a gene: 2. The CDR3 nucleotides are TGTGCCTGGGAGACAGGGGTGAACACTGAAGCTTTCTTT. It yields the protein CAWETGVNTEAFF.

The chain employs TRBV7-8 and TRBJ2-2, with D possibly TRBD2 on 6 matching bases. This CDR3 has 14 amino acids. V was cut by 0 bases and J by 7 bases, with 9 bases left in between. Germline-derived CDR1 and CDR2 are SGHVS and FQNEAQ. CDR3: CASSLAGGIGELFF. For the CDR3, the DNA is TGTGCCAGCAGCTTAGCGGGAGGTATCGGGGAGCTGTTTTTT.

Notes on this clone: In the same sample, other DNA sequences code for this CDR3. The chain links TRBV7-8 to TRBJ1-3; D ambiguous. Trimming shortened V by 1 base and J by 1 base, and 14 bases separated the two germline ends. Germline V gives CDR1 SGHVS, CDR2 FQNEAQ. CDR3 length: 17 amino acids. CDR3 nucleotide sequence: TGTGCCAGCAGCTTAGTACCGGGGATGATATCTGGAAACACCATATATTTT. It encodes CASSLVPGMISGNTIYF.

V is TRBV9 and J is TRBJ2-1; TRBD1 aligns across 11 bases. Germline-derived CDR1 and CDR2 are SGDLS and YYNGEE. The CDR3 spans 17 residues. V lost 1 base, J lost 7 bases, and 10 bases stayed unmatched. This CDR3 reads CASSVSSGTGGGNEQFF. The CDR3 DNA sequence: TGTGCCAGCAGCGTATCCTCCGGGACAGGGGGGGGGAATGAGCAGTTCTTC.

This chain joins TRBV6-6 and TRBJ2-7, with D possibly TRBD2 on 5 matching bases. Germline V lookup: CDR1 MNHNY, CDR2 SVGAGI (reference sequence). Trimming stripped 6 bases from V and 5 bases from J, with 14 bases between. The CDR3 extends over 13 amino acids. CDR3 coding DNA: TGTGCCAGCAGACCTGGGCCCGGGGACGAGCAGTACTTC. Protein: CASRPGPGDEQYF.

J is TRBJ2-5 and V is TRBV6-5; 7 bases map to TRBD1. The J call could be wrong; TRBJ2-7 is a better fit for the DNA end. Germline assignment: CDR1 MNHEY and CDR2 SVGAGI. CDR3 length: 15 amino acids. Here the CDR3 DNA reads TGTGCCAGCAGTTACACGACAGGGATCCCCTACGAGCAGTACTTC. Its protein is CASSYTTGIPYEQYF.

A few counts support this clone. The V gene is TRBV9, the J gene TRBJ1-2; 7 bases fit TRBD1. The CDR3 sequence is 12 residues long. The J segment lost 6 bases and the V segment lost 3 bases, leaving 2 bases of the junction unmatched. Germline V gene sequence: CDR1 SGDLS, CDR2 YYNGEE. DNA of the CDR3: TGTGCCAGCAGCGCGACAGGGAATGGCTACACCTTC. It translates to CASSATGNGYTF.

The chain carries TRBV19 and TRBJ2-7, with 10 positions matching TRBD2. Germline V gene lookup returns CDR1 LNHDA and CDR2 SQIVND (reference sequence). The J segment lost 4 bases and the V segment lost 5 bases, leaving 5 bases of the junction unmatched. This CDR3 has 14 amino acids. CDR3 sequence: CASSPGTSVYEQYF. Here the CDR3 DNA reads TGTGCCAGTAGTCCAGGGACTAGCGTTTACGAGCAGTACTTC.

The gene calls are TRBV28 and TRBJ1-2; 7 bases align to TRBD1. The CDR3 has 15 amino acids. The V and J ends lost 5 bases and 2 bases, in that order; junction bases with no gene match: 8. Per germline, CDR1 MDHEN and CDR2 SYDVKM. In DNA form, the CDR3 reads TGTGCCAGCAGTGGCCCCCGGGACAGCAACTATGGCTACACCTTC. Amino acids: CASSGPRDSNYGYTF.

The chain carries TRBV7-2 and TRBJ2-5, with 7 bases aligning to TRBD1. The length of the CDR3 is 14 residues. The germline gives CDR1 SGHTA, CDR2 FQGNSA. Unmatched junction bases numbered 2, after V lost 2 bases and J lost 2 bases. The CDR3 coding sequence is TGTGCCAGCAGCTTAAACAGGGGTCAAGAGACCCAGTACTTC. This codes for CASSLNRGQETQYF.

V and J are TRBV10-3 and TRBJ1-5, with TRBD1 as a possible D gene (5 bases). The germline gives CDR1 ENHRY, CDR2 SYGVKD. The CDR3 sequence is 15 residues long. Trimming removed 5 bases from V and 1 base from J, with 12 bases in between. CDR3 sequence: CAISRGFDSNQPQHF. CDR3 in DNA: TGTGCCATCAGTAGGGGATTCGACAGCAATCAGCCCCAGCATTTT.

This chain links TRBV5-4 with TRBJ2-7, with 11 bases matching TRBD2. The trim removed 4 bases at V and 3 bases at J, leaving 3 bases unmatched. Looked up from germline, CDR1 is SGHNT and CDR2 is YYREEE (reference sequence). The CDR3 spans 14 residues. CDR3 protein: CASSRTSGSYEQYF. In DNA form, the CDR3 reads TGTGCCAGCAGCCGAACTAGCGGGAGCTACGAGCAGTACTTC.

V usage is TRBV5-1 and J usage is TRBJ2-3; D may be TRBD2 (5 bases). The germline V gene encodes CDR1 SGHRS and CDR2 YFSETQ. The CDR3 has 14 residues. The V end was cut by 5 bases, the J end by 0 bases, with 10 bases between. CDR3 residues: CASRLGGSTDTQYF. The CDR3, as DNA: TGCGCCAGCAGACTAGGAGGTAGCACAGATACGCAGTATTTT.

The rearrangement uses TRBV11-1 and TRBJ2-7; 9 bases line up with TRBD2. The CDR3 consists of 13 residues. Germline values: CDR1 SGHAT, CDR2 FQDESV (reference sequence). The V segment lost 8 bases and the J segment 0 bases; nucleotides outside the gene matches: 2. CDR3 loop: CASAGGDSYEQYF. The CDR3 bases are TGTGCCAGCGCGGGGGGGGACTCCTACGAGCAGTACTTC.

The V call is TRBV6-5, the J call TRBJ2-1, with D possibly being TRBD1 (6 bases). The CDR3 runs 15 residues. The ends were cut back, 5 bases at V and 2 bases at J, with 13 bases in the middle. In germline, CDR1 is MNHEY, CDR2 SVGAGI. The DNA for the CDR3 is TGTGCCAGCAGTGCCGACAGACAGGCCTACAATGAGCAGTTCTTC. This gives the protein CASSADRQAYNEQFF.

This clone has more than one count but fewer than ten. The V gene is TRBV19, the J gene TRBJ2-7; a possible D gene is TRBD2 (6 bases). The V end lost 5 bases, the J end lost 5 bases, and 13 bases lay between the germline ends. This CDR3 comprises 13 residues. Germline V lookup: CDR1 LNHDA, CDR2 SQIVND (reference sequence). DNA of the CDR3: TGTGCCAGTAGTGGACGGAGGGCAAACGAGCAGTACTTC. The encoded protein is CASSGRRANEQYF.

CDR3 sequence reads: CASSPGREIYEQYF. CDR3 coding DNA: TGTGCCAGCAGCCCCGGACGGGAAATCTACGAGCAGTACTTC. This rearrangement joins TRBV28 to TRBJ2-7; possible D gene TRBD2, 5 bases. The CDR3 extends over 14 amino acids. Germline loops: CDR1 MDHEN, CDR2 SYDVKM. V gave up 6 bases and J gave up 3 bases, with 15 bases separating them.

DNA of the CDR3: TGTGCCTGGGGGGACAGTGGCTATGGCTACACCTTC. Encoded protein: CAWGDSGYGYTF. This chain uses TRBV28 with TRBJ1-2, with 7 nucleotides matching TRBD1. The CDR3 is made up of 12 amino acids. Germline trimming cut 11 bases from V and 4 bases from J; bases unmatched to any gene: 7. Germline CDR1 is MDHEN and CDR2 is SYDVKM.

The chain is built from TRBV25-1 and TRBJ1-2, with 10 bases lining up with TRBD1. J gave up 6 bases and V 3 bases, and 4 bases lay outside the gene matches. Germline V gene data show CDR1 as MGHDK and CDR2 as SYGVNS. The CDR3 contains 14 residues. The DNA of the CDR3 is TGTGCCAGCAGTGAGACAGGGGGCGAGGATGGCTACACCTTC. This translates into CASSETGGEDGYTF.

This clone was counted a single time. The chain employs TRBV7-2 and TRBJ2-5, with TRBD2 matching over 12 bases. V was clipped by 4 bases and J by 2 bases; unmatched bases: 5. The CDR3 is 16 amino acids. Germline-derived CDR1 and CDR2 are SGHTA and FQGNSA. CDR3 sequence: CASSYGTSGFQETQYF. CDR3 sequence (DNA): TGTGCCAGCAGCTATGGGACTAGCGGGTTTCAAGAGACCCAGTACTTC.

This clone was found once. The J gene is TRBJ1-2, the V gene TRBV27; D possibly corresponds to TRBD1 (6 bases). V lost 5 bases, J lost 4 bases, and 17 bases lay in between. The CDR3 spans 15 residues. The germline V gene has CDR1 MNHEY and CDR2 SMNVEV (reference sequence). The CDR3, as DNA: TGTGCCAGCAGTGCAGGGGAAAGCATCCTCTATGGCTACACCTTC. Translating gives CASSAGESILYGYTF.

This chain connects TRBV11-2 to TRBJ2-5, with 11 bases fitting TRBD2. Germline loops: CDR1 SGHAT, CDR2 FQNNGV. Trimming at V came to 1 base and at J to 6 bases, leaving 4 bases not matched to a gene. The CDR3 length is 15 residues. The CDR3 coding sequence is TGTGCCAGCAGCTTAGGTGCTAGCGGGAGGCAGACCCAGTACTTC. The encoded protein is CASSLGASGRQTQYF.

The DNA for the CDR3 is TGTGCCAGCAGCCCTCACGAGGATACGCAGTATTTT. Amino acids: CASSPHEDTQYF. The rearrangement uses TRBV11-3 and TRBJ2-3, with no clear D. The CDR3 has 12 residues. CDR1 SGHNT and CDR2 YENEEA come from the germline V gene. Trimming cost V 5 bases and J 6 bases, with 9 bases left between them.

The genes are TRBV11-2 and TRBJ2-7; 7 nucleotides agree with TRBD2. CDR1 SGHAT and CDR2 FQNNGV come from the germline V gene. The CDR3 runs 14 residues. With V trimmed by 1 base and J by 5 bases, 5 bases remained unmatched. CDR3 nucleotide sequence: TGTGCCAGCAGCTTAGTAGCGGGCGACGACGAGCAGTACTTC. It translates to CASSLVAGDDEQYF.

This clone was picked up a small number of times. J is TRBJ1-3 and V is TRBV30; 8 bases are a match to TRBD1. Trimming took 4 bases from V and 8 from J; bases not matched to a gene: 13. The CDR3 is 15 amino acids. CDR1 is GTSNPN, CDR2 SVGIG, per germline (reference sequence). The CDR3 here is CAWTRGQGSLDTIYF. The CDR3 bases are TGTGCCTGGACCCGAGGACAGGGTAGTTTAGACACCATATATTTT.